These T cell receptor beta chains were read from a single sample in a study of cytomegalovirus exposure and HLA in healthy donors. Sequencing was performed with immunoSEQ multiplex PCR; in TCRdb, only in-frame clones are kept and a portion is missing. The sample includes 100,000 to 120,000 clones, about 79% of them seen just once. The sequencing input was PBMCs. These TCRs come from a woman between 18 and 29 years old in good health and CMV-seronegative. CDR3s include the opening cysteine and the closing phenylalanine or tryptophan. Fields, in order: V gene, clone size, J gene, D gene, CDR3 DNA, CDR3 protein. D genes are given only for firm matches. The size field is filled for only some rows; it gives once, few, many or a size class.

TRBV2	.	TRBJ2-2	TRBD2	TGTGCCAGCATGGGGCGGGAGGCCGCCGGGGAGCTGTTTTTT	CASMGREAAGELFF
TRBV7-2	.	TRBJ1-4	TRBD1	TGTGCCAGCAGCTTAGTAACAGGGGAGTCTGAAAAACTGTTTTTT	CASSLVTGESEKLFF
TRBV28	.	TRBJ1-3	TRBD1	TGTGCCAGCAGTCGCAACAGGGGATACTCTGGAAACACCATATATTTT	CASSRNRGYSGNTIYF
TRBV25-1	.	TRBJ2-5	.	TGTGCCAGCAGACTAGATCTAGAGACCCAGTACTTC	CASRLDLETQYF
TRBV5-1	.	TRBJ1-4	.	TGCGCCAGCAGCGGGCTACAGGGTGAAAAACTGTTTTTT	CASSGLQGEKLFF
TRBV6-5	.	TRBJ2-1	.	TGTGCCAGCAGTTACTCGATGACCAGGGGCTATGAGCAGTTCTTC	CASSYSMTRGYEQFF
TRBV2	.	TRBJ2-5	TRBD2	TGTGCCAGCAGTCGGGGACTAGCGGGTCAAGAGACCCAGTACTTC	CASSRGLAGQETQYF
TRBV5-1	.	TRBJ1-5	.	TGCGCCAGCAGCCTTTCTCCGGGATACAATCAGCCCCAGCATTTT	CASSLSPGYNQPQHF
TRBV7-8	.	TRBJ2-2	.	TGTGCCAGCAGCCTAGGACAAAGCACCGGGGAGCTGTTTTTT	CASSLGQSTGELFF
TRBV11-2	once	TRBJ2-3	TRBD2	TGTGCCAGCAGCCTAGCGGGGTATACAGATACGCAGTATTTT	CASSLAGYTDTQYF
TRBV19	once	TRBJ1-2	TRBD1	TGTGCCAGTAGTACACAGGGGGCCAACTATGGCTACACCTTC	CASSTQGANYGYTF
TRBV7-8	.	TRBJ1-5	TRBD1	TGTGCCAGCAGCTCCTCCGGGACAGGCAATCAGCCCCAGCATTTT	CASSSSGTGNQPQHF
TRBV2	.	TRBJ2-3	TRBD2	TGTGCCAGCAGGGCCCCCTTAGCGGGAGGTATCACAGATACGCAGTATTTT	CASRAPLAGGITDTQYF
TRBV2	.	TRBJ1-5	TRBD1	TGTGCCAGCAAGACAACAGGGGATCAGCCCCAGCATTTT	CASKTTGDQPQHF
TRBV29-1	.	TRBJ1-3	.	TGCAGCGTTGCTGCGGGGGCAAACACCATATATTTT	CSVAAGANTIYF
TRBV28	.	TRBJ2-1	TRBD2	TGTGCCAGCAGTTTGGGCGGGGGGAAGTTCTTC	CASSLGGGKFF